This TCR beta chain was captured by sequencing in a study of T cell clones after liver transplantation. Libraries were prepared by immunoSEQ multiplex PCR; TCRdb keeps only in-frame clonotypes and omits some of them. The sample yields over 60,000 clones, under 90% seen once. The CDR3 has 14 residues. V lost 1 base and J lost 2, with 8 bases in between. CDR1 is SGHAT, CDR2 FQNNGV, per germline. V is TRBV11-2 and J is TRBJ2-5, with D uncertain. This TCR derives from a human donor who received a liver transplant. Sequencing used CD4+ T cells from blood, obtained before liver transplant. CDR3 protein: CASSLGDLQETQYF. For the CDR3, the DNA is TGTGCCAGCAGCTTAGGAGACTTGCAAGAGACCCAGTACTTC.